These 3 T cell receptor beta chains originate from one sample sequenced in a study of blood T cell repertoires in COVID-19. Sequenced by immunoSEQ multiplex PCR; TCRdb stores in-frame clones only, minus some. The data hold around 150,000 clones, with approximately 90% observed a single time. The sequencing input was peripheral blood. The receptors were gathered from a man aged 18 to 29 with acute or convalescent COVID-19.

CDR3 region: CASSTYKTDTQYF. CDR3 sequence (DNA): TGTGCCAGTAGTACCTATAAAACAGATACGCAGTATTTT. The V and J genes are TRBV19 and TRBJ2-3; D is undetermined. Trimming removed 4 bases from V and 3 bases from J, with 8 bases in between. The germline V gene has CDR1 LNHDA and CDR2 SQIVND (reference sequence). This CDR3 contains 13 residues.

The chain couples TRBV6-5 to TRBJ1-2; 7 bases line up with TRBD1. This CDR3 comprises 14 residues. The germline V gene encodes CDR1 MNHEY and CDR2 SVGAGI. Trimming took 7 bases from V and 0 from J; bases not matched to a gene: 5. The CDR3 DNA reads as TGTGCCAGCACAAGGACAGGCTCTAACTATGGCTACACCTTC. Translation: CASTRTGSNYGYTF.

The CDR3 sequence is CASSLRGRGVEKLFF. Here the CDR3 DNA reads TGTGCCAGCTCCCTCCGCGGCAGGGGGGTTGAAAAACTGTTTTTT. This rearrangement joins TRBV9 to TRBJ1-4; the match to TRBD1 covers 7 bases. The CDR3 is 15 residues long. The junction had 13 bases not matched to a gene; V was cut back by 7 bases and J by 7 bases. Germline values: CDR1 SGDLS, CDR2 YYNGEE.